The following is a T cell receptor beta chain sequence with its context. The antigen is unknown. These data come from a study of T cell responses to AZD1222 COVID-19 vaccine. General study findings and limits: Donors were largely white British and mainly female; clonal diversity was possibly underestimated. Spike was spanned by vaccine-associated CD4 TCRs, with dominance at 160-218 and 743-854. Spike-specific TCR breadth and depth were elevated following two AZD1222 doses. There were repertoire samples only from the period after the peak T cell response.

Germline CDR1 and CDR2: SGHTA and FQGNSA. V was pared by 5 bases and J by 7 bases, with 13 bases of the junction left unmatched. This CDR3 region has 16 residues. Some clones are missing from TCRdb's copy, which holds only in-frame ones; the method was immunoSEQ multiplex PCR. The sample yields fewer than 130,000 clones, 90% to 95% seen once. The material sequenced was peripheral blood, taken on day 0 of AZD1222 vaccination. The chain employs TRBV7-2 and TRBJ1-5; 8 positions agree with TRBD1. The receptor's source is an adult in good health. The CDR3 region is CASSTYQGAKGQPQHF. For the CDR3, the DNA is TGTGCCAGCAGCACCTATCAGGGGGCAAAGGGCCAGCCCCAGCATTTT.